Shown below are 10 T cell receptor beta chains from a single sample sequenced in a study of identical twins. TCRdb re-derived calls from the 5' RACE reads in MiXCR, one entry per CDR3 protein. The sample has hundreds of thousands of distinct CDR3 sequences, around 8.3% seen once; the top ten hold 0.8% to 1%. These data also featured in a second study, about yellow fever vaccine responses in identical twins.

The sample comprised PBMCs. These receptors were taken from a woman younger than 30 in good health.

The sample holds many counts of this clonotype. In DNA, the CDR3 is TGCAGCGTTGAGACTCGAACGGGTTACGAGCAGTACTTC. Protein: CSVETRTGYEQYF. This chain connects TRBV29-1 to TRBJ2-7; no reliable D call. CDR1 and CDR2 (germline): SQVTM, ANQGSEA. The V end lost 3 bases, the J end lost 4 bases, and 13 bases lay between the germline ends. This CDR3 is 13 amino acids long.

V and J are TRBV6-2 or TRBV6-3 and TRBJ2-2, with D maybe TRBD1 (6 bases). Deletions cut 2 bases from V and 6 bases from J, with 10 bases between. This CDR3 comprises 14 residues. The germline CDR1 and CDR2 sequences are MNHEY and SVGEGT. The CDR3, as DNA: TGTGCCAGCAGTTACCCGACAGGAGCCGGGGAGCTGTTTTTT. Translated: CASSYPTGAGELFF.

This clonotype was seen a few times. The rearrangement joins TRBV18 to TRBJ2-3; D is ambiguous. V gave up 3 bases and J gave up 0 bases, with 10 bases separating them. Looked up from germline, CDR1 is KGHSH and CDR2 is LQKENI. This CDR3 has 15 amino acids. The CDR3 protein is CASSPTRVSTDTQYF. DNA for the CDR3: TGTGCCAGCTCACCGACCAGAGTTAGCACAGATACGCAGTATTTT.

This clonotype showed up just a few times. CDR3 loop: CATSDSGIDRVETQYF. The CDR3 coding sequence is TGTGCCACCAGTGATTCCGGGATTGACAGGGTAGAGACCCAGTACTTC. The chain joins TRBV24-1 to TRBJ2-5; 7 nucleotides match TRBD1. The CDR3 sequence is 16 residues long. CDR1 KGHDR and CDR2 SFDVKD come from the germline V gene. V dropped 2 bases and J dropped 4; count of bases not matched to a gene: 9.

This chain links TRBV6-1 with TRBJ2-3; D remains ambiguous. This CDR3 region has 14 residues. Trimming removed 5 bases at V and 1 base at J, with 10 bases between. Germline CDR1 and CDR2: MNHNS and SASEGT. The CDR3 loop reads CASSQKVGTDTQYF. The CDR3 bases are TGTGCCAGCAGTCAGAAAGTAGGCACAGATACGCAGTATTTT.

This clonotype was observed many times. At one boundary the junction diverges from the germline segment, which might be a read error. The CDR3, as DNA: TGTGCCATCAGTGAGTCGGGACAGGGGGCTGAGTTGGACTTC. This encodes CAISESGQGAELDF. This rearrangement joins TRBV10-3 to TRBJ2-7, with 12 bases lining up with TRBD1. Looked up from germline, CDR1 is ENHRY and CDR2 is SYGVKD. This CDR3 is built from 14 residues.

The chain is built from TRBV5-5 and TRBJ2-1; D possibly matches TRBD1 or TRBD2 (6 bases each). CDR1 SGHKS and CDR2 YYEKEE come from the germline V gene (reference sequence). Trimming cost V 2 bases and J 6 bases, with 24 bases left between them. The CDR3 length is 18 residues. This CDR3 is CASSFKPASERGVNEQFF. The CDR3 coding sequence is TGTGCCAGCAGCTTTAAGCCGGCTAGCGAGAGGGGGGTCAATGAGCAGTTCTTC.

This clonotype was seen more than once but under ten times. The chain recombines TRBV25-1 with TRBJ2-7; D ambiguous. Per germline, CDR1 MGHDK and CDR2 SYGVNS. The V gene lost 8 bases and the J gene lost 3 bases, with 17 bases spanning the gap. The CDR3 spans 14 residues. CDR3: CASGLASGYYEQYF. CDR3 DNA: TGTGCCAGCGGGCTCGCGTCAGGATACTACGAGCAGTACTTC.

This clonotype was counted a few times. The chain links TRBV20-1 to TRBJ2-5; 11 nucleotides align to TRBD2. The CDR3 has 14 amino acids. Germline values: CDR1 DFQATT, CDR2 SNEGSKA (reference sequence). V was clipped by 4 bases and J by 1 base; unmatched bases: 2. CDR3 in DNA: TGCAGTGCTATAGCGGGAGGGGCCCAAGAGACCCAGTACTTC. Its translation is CSAIAGGAQETQYF.

This clonotype has more than one count but fewer than ten. The J gene is TRBJ2-3, the V gene TRBV7-9, with 7 bases fitting TRBD2. V lost 4 bases and J lost 1; bases outside the gene matches: 11. The CDR3 has 17 amino acids. Germline loops: CDR1 SEHNR, CDR2 FQNEAQ (reference sequence). CDR3 nucleotide sequence: TGTGCCAGCAGCTACCTTCTAGCGGTGGGACGCACAGATACGCAGTATTTT. Protein product: CASSYLLAVGRTDTQYF.